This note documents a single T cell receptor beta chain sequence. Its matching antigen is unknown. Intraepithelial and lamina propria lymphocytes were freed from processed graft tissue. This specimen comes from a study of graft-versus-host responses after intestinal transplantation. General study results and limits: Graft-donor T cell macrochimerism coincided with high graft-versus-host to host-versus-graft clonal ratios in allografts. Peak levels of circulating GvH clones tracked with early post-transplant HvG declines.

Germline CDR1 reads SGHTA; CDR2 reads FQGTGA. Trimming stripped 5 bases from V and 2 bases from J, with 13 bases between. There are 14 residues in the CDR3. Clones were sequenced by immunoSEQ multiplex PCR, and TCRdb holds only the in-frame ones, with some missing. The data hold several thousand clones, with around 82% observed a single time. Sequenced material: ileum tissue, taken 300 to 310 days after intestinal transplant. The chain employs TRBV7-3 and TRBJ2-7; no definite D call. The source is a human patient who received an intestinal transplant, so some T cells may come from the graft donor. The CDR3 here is CASSLLRVAYEQYF. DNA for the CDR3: TGTGCCAGCAGCCTCTTACGGGTCGCCTACGAGCAGTACTTC.